This TCR beta chain was observed in a study of T-cell memory formation after mild COVID-19. This clonotype was seen more than once but under ten times. Its antigen is currently unknown. With V trimmed by 6 bases and J by 4 bases, 10 bases remained unmatched. The CDR3 has 16 amino acids. Study-wide results and caveats: Shrinking CD4+ clones resided mostly in CM and EM, and CD8+ ones in EMRA.

Each CDR3 protein is one row after TCRdb ran MiXCR on the 5' RACE reads. The data hold about 290,000 distinct CDR3 sequences, with 15% to 20% observed a single time. The rearrangement links TRBV12-3 or TRBV12-4 to TRBJ1-4, with 8 bases lining up with TRBD1. This clonotype originated in a man between 18 and 35 years old who had mild COVID-19 (a few samples of this study predate the infection). Cell type and time point are not known. Material for sequencing was PBMCs or a T cell subset sorted from them (not recorded which). CDR3 nucleotide sequence: TGTGCCAGCAGCCCGCGGGGGACAGGAGATAATGAAAAACTGTTTTTT. Amino acids: CASSPRGTGDNEKLFF.